This is a list of T cell receptor beta chains from one sample in a study of cytomegalovirus exposure and HLA in healthy donors. Generated by immunoSEQ multiplex PCR, the TCRdb table keeps only in-frame clones and is missing some. This table holds over 85,000 clones, 81% found once. The sequenced sample was PBMCs. The receptors stem from a man aged 35 to 55 in good health and CMV-seropositive. Each CDR3 is given with its conserved first and last residue. The D gene is left open where the match is weak. The listing skips clone size in some rows; elsewhere it reads once, few, many or a size class.

CDR3 DNA,CDR3 protein,J gene,D gene,clone size,V gene
TGTGCCAGCAGCTCAGGTGAGAGCAACAATGAGCAGTTCTTC,CASSSGESNNEQFF,TRBJ2-1,NA,few,TRBV7-6
TGTGCCAGCAGCTCTCGACAGGACGGCTACAATGAGCAGTTCTTC,CASSSRQDGYNEQFF,TRBJ2-1,NA,few,TRBV7-9
TGTGCCAGCAGTTACAGGGCGGGGCAGCAAGAGACCCAGTACTTC,CASSYRAGQQETQYF,TRBJ2-5,NA,NA,TRBV6-5
TGTGCCAGCAGCTTGGATTGGGGAGCGGATGAAAAACTGTTTTTT,CASSLDWGADEKLFF,TRBJ1-4,NA,NA,TRBV5-8
TGTGCCAGCTCATCGGGACAGTACAATCAGCCCCAGCATTTT,CASSSGQYNQPQHF,TRBJ1-5,TRBD1,few,TRBV18
TGTGCCAGCAGTGCCAGAAATGAGCAGTTCTTC,CASSARNEQFF,TRBJ2-1,NA,NA,TRBV28
TGCGCCAGCTCTAGGACCTCCGGGACAGAAAAGGAATACGAGCAGTACTTC,CASSRTSGTEKEYEQYF,TRBJ2-7,TRBD1,NA,TRBV23-1
TGTGCCAGCCGCGCCGCAGGGGGCGGTGAAGCTTTCTTT,CASRAAGGGEAFF,TRBJ1-1,TRBD1,NA,TRBV28
TGTGCCACCAGCAGAGAAGGGGATGAGCAGTTCTTC,CATSREGDEQFF,TRBJ2-1,NA,NA,TRBV15
TGTGCCAGTAGCCGACTAGCGGGGGCTACCTACGAGCAGTACTTC,CASSRLAGATYEQYF,TRBJ2-7,TRBD2,few,TRBV19
TGTGCCATTAGAGAACGGAGAGGCAGCAGGAACACTGAAGCTTTCTTT,CAIRERRGSRNTEAFF,TRBJ1-1,NA,few,TRBV4-2
TGTGCCAGCAGATCCGTCTACGAGCAGTACTTC,CASRSVYEQYF,TRBJ2-7,NA,few,TRBV6-6
TGCGCCAGCAGCTTGGCCCCGGACAGGTCAGAACTGTTTTTT,CASSLAPDRSELFF,TRBJ1-4,TRBD1,NA,TRBV5-1
TGTGCCAGCAGTGCGTTTACGACAGGGCTTTTGGACACTGAAGCTTTCTTT,CASSAFTTGLLDTEAFF,TRBJ1-1,TRBD1,NA,TRBV6-1
TGTGCCAGCAGTCTAGCGGGCAGGGAGAATCAGCCCCAGCATTTT,CASSLAGRENQPQHF,TRBJ1-5,NA,NA,TRBV7-6
TGTGCCAGCAGTTTACAGGGGGCTAACTATGGCTACACCTTC,CASSLQGANYGYTF,TRBJ1-2,TRBD1,NA,TRBV5-6
TGCGCCAGCAGCCAAGAGCCCCCGGGACTTAGCAATCAGCCCCAGCATTTT,CASSQEPPGLSNQPQHF,TRBJ1-5,NA,NA,TRBV4-1
TGCGCCAGCAGCTTCGGAGGGAACACTGAAGCTTTCTTT,CASSFGGNTEAFF,TRBJ1-1,NA,NA,TRBV5-1
TGTGCCAGCAGTGAACTTGCCGGGAGCAATCAGCCCCAGCATTTT,CASSELAGSNQPQHF,TRBJ1-5,NA,NA,TRBV6-1
TGTGCCAGCAGTTATGGGACAGGGGGGGATTCACCCCTCCACTTT,CASSYGTGGDSPLHF,TRBJ1-6,TRBD1,NA,TRBV6-5
TGTGCCAGCAGTGGGACAGGGTTTGGGACTGAAGCTTTCTTT,CASSGTGFGTEAFF,TRBJ1-1,TRBD1,NA,TRBV2
TGTGCCAGCAGTTTAAAGAGCTTTTACGATACGCAGTATTTT,CASSLKSFYDTQYF,TRBJ2-3,NA,once,TRBV27
TGTGCCAGCAGTCTTGAGGTGGAGAACTATGGCTACACCTTC,CASSLEVENYGYTF,TRBJ1-2,NA,NA,TRBV6-1
TGCAGTGCGGGGGGGACGGCCAAAGCTTTCTTT,CSAGGTAKAFF,TRBJ1-1,NA,NA,TRBV20-1
TGCGCCAGCAGCTTGGATCCGGGACAGGGCGCTAGGGAGCAGTACTTC,CASSLDPGQGAREQYF,TRBJ2-7,TRBD1,once,TRBV5-1
TGTGCCAGCAGTGGGGCTGCAATGAACACTGAAGCTTTCTTT,CASSGAAMNTEAFF,TRBJ1-1,NA,NA,TRBV2
TGTGCCAGCAGCCGTGGACAGCTGAACACCGGGGAGCTGTTTTTT,CASSRGQLNTGELFF,TRBJ2-2,NA,few,TRBV27
TGCGCCAGCAGCTCTGGCACCACAACTAATGAAAAACTGTTTTTT,CASSSGTTTNEKLFF,TRBJ1-4,NA,NA,TRBV5-1
TGTGCCAGTAGTATAGATTCAGAGGTGACTAATGAAAAACTGTTTTTT,CASSIDSEVTNEKLFF,TRBJ1-4,NA,NA,TRBV19
TGTGCCATCAGTGCTCAGGGGTCTACTGGAAACACCATATATTTT,CAISAQGSTGNTIYF,TRBJ1-3,NA,NA,TRBV10-3
TGTGCCAGCAGTTGGAAACCAGGGGGCTTCACTGAAGCTTTCTTT,CASSWKPGGFTEAFF,TRBJ1-1,TRBD1,NA,TRBV6-5
TGTGCCAGCCATCCGGGACAGGGGAGATCCTACAATGAGCAGTTCTTC,CASHPGQGRSYNEQFF,TRBJ2-1,TRBD1,NA,TRBV19
TGTGCCAGCCGAGGCAGGGGCAGGTACGAGCAGTACTTC,CASRGRGRYEQYF,TRBJ2-7,NA,once,TRBV2
TGTGCCGGGTCGGACAGCCCCTACGAGCAGTACTTC,CAGSDSPYEQYF,TRBJ2-7,NA,few,TRBV11-3
TGTGCCAGCAGCTTGGTCGGCCTAGCGGGGGTCGATGAGCAGTTCTTC,CASSLVGLAGVDEQFF,TRBJ2-1,TRBD2,NA,TRBV5-6
TGTGCCAGCATGGCTAGCATCCTCAGGGGGGAGACCCAGTACTTC,CASMASILRGETQYF,TRBJ2-5,TRBD1,NA,TRBV6-5
TGCGCCAGCAGCCAGGACAGGGGCCAAGAGACCCAGTACTTC,CASSQDRGQETQYF,TRBJ2-5,TRBD1,once,TRBV5-1
TGTGCCAGCAGCTTACTAGCGGGGACCGGGGAGCTGTTTTTT,CASSLLAGTGELFF,TRBJ2-2,TRBD2,few,TRBV7-2
TGTGCCAGTAAGGACAGGGAGGATCAGCCCCAGCATTTT,CASKDREDQPQHF,TRBJ1-5,TRBD1,NA,TRBV19
TGTGCCAGCAGCCGTGGAGGCAGCTATGGCTACACCTTC,CASSRGGSYGYTF,TRBJ1-2,NA,NA,TRBV27
TGTGCCAGCAGTTCCCACCGGGAGCCTGGGGGACCTGAAGCTTTCTTT,CASSSHREPGGPEAFF,TRBJ1-1,NA,few,TRBV28
TGTGCCAGCGCCCCCCTTGGGACGGGACAGGGCTATGGCTACACCTTC,CASAPLGTGQGYGYTF,TRBJ1-2,TRBD1,NA,TRBV27
TGTGCCAGCAGCGTATCTCCGGCAGCGGGGTTTACTGAAGCTTTCTTT,CASSVSPAAGFTEAFF,TRBJ1-1,NA,NA,TRBV9
TGTGCCACCAGCAGAGATCTAGCGCCCACGGGAGCTTTCTTT,CATSRDLAPTGAFF,TRBJ1-1,NA,NA,TRBV15
TGTGCCAGCAGCTTTGGACAGGGACGGTTTAGAATGTCTGAAGCTTTCTTT,CASSFGQGRFRMSEAFF,TRBJ1-1,TRBD1,NA,TRBV5-4
TGTGCCAGTAGTGGTCTAGCGGGAGGGTACAATGAGCAGTTCTTC,CASSGLAGGYNEQFF,TRBJ2-1,TRBD2,NA,TRBV19
TGCAGCGTTTGGACAGCGGCTAATGGCTACACCTTC,CSVWTAANGYTF,TRBJ1-2,NA,few,TRBV29-1
TGTGCCAGCAGCGCAACACCGGGACAGAAAGCCTACGAGCAGTACTTC,CASSATPGQKAYEQYF,TRBJ2-7,TRBD1,NA,TRBV5-4
TGTGCCAGCAGCCTAGGTGGGAGGAACACTGAAGCTTTCTTT,CASSLGGRNTEAFF,TRBJ1-1,NA,NA,TRBV5-6
TGTGCCAGCAGACCTACAGGGGGACCCTACGAGCAGTACTTC,CASRPTGGPYEQYF,TRBJ2-7,TRBD1,NA,TRBV27